A single sample gave rise to the 27 T cell receptor beta chains below, sequenced in a study of cytomegalovirus exposure and HLA in healthy donors. Vbeta (60) and Jbeta (13) primers were used in the PCR. Profiled with immunoSEQ multiplex PCR; TCRdb holds only in-frame clones, not every one. The table includes about 170,000 clones, 75% to 90% detected once. Material for sequencing was PBMCs. These receptors were obtained from a woman in her forties or fifties in good health and CMV-seropositive.

CDR3: CASSWGGGYEQFF. The CDR3 nucleotides read TGTGCCAGCTCCTGGGGGGGAGGGTATGAGCAGTTCTTC. V is TRBV7-3 and J is TRBJ2-1, with TRBD2 matching 7 bases. J gave up 8 bases and V 8 bases, and 9 bases lay outside the gene matches. The CDR3 totals 13 residues. The germline CDR1 and CDR2 sequences are SGHTA and FQGTGA.

This clone was found a few times. At one end, the junction sequence differs from germline, possibly due to a read error. The J gene is TRBJ2-3, the V gene TRBV7-9; TRBD2 matches at 9 bases. The CDR3 sequence is 18 residues long. Germline V lookup: CDR1 SEHNR, CDR2 FQNEAQ (reference sequence). The CDR3 protein is CSSSLKGRGLANTDTQYF. In DNA form, the CDR3 reads TGTTCCAGCAGCTTAAAGGGGAGGGGACTAGCAAACACAGATACGCAGTATTTT.

J is TRBJ1-1 and V is TRBV19, with D perhaps matching TRBD1 (5 bases). The CDR3 loop spans 14 amino acids. The germline CDR1 and CDR2 sequences are LNHDA and SQIVND (reference sequence). V dropped 5 bases and J dropped 6 bases, with 16 bases sitting between them. CDR3 DNA sequence: TGTGCCAGTAGTCTCTCACGACAGAAGCCTGAAGCTTTCTTT. This sequence encodes CASSLSRQKPEAFF.

This clone was recorded once. The gene calls are TRBV14 and TRBJ2-2; a possible D gene is TRBD1 (6 bases). Between the trimmed V and J ends, which lost 9 bases and 5 bases, there was a span of 22 bases. CDR3 size: 16 residues. Germline assignment: CDR1 SGHDN and CDR2 FVKESK. CDR3 nucleotides: TGTGCCAGACGTGAATTTGGCCGAGGGGGTACCGGGGAGCTGTTTTTT. Residues: CARREFGRGGTGELFF. The full variable domain, its missing parts supplied by reference TRBV14 and TRBJ2-2, is EAGVTQFPSHSVIEKGQTVTLRCDPISGHDNLYWYRRVMGKEIKFLLHFVKESKQDESGMPNNRFLAERTGGTYSTLKVQPAELEDSGVYFCARREFGRGGTGELFFGEGSRLTVL.

V and J are TRBV11-2 and TRBJ2-1; D may be TRBD2 (5 bases). The CDR3 has 14 residues. Germline V gene sequence: CDR1 SGHAT, CDR2 FQNNGV. The V gene lost 1 base and the J gene lost 10 bases, with 14 bases spanning the gap. The CDR3 region is CASSLARAPGEQFF. The DNA for the CDR3 is TGTGCCAGCAGCTTAGCGAGGGCCCCGGGGGAGCAGTTCTTC.

The chain is built from TRBV27 and TRBJ2-3; D call uncertain. Germline loops: CDR1 MNHEY, CDR2 SMNVEV (reference sequence). The length of the CDR3 is 13 residues. V gave up 3 bases and J gave up 5 bases, with 9 bases separating them. The CDR3 spells CASSFRGVDTQYF. In DNA form, the CDR3 reads TGTGCCAGCAGTTTCCGAGGTGTAGATACGCAGTATTTT.

The genes are TRBV11-3 and TRBJ1-1; 8 bases fit TRBD1. With V trimmed by 1 base and J by 4 bases, 8 bases remained unmatched. This CDR3 contains 16 residues. In germline, CDR1 is SGHNT, CDR2 YENEEA. Here the CDR3 DNA reads TGTGCCAGCAGCTTAGGCGGACAGGGATCGGCCACTGAAGCTTTCTTT. Residues: CASSLGGQGSATEAFF.

The chain employs TRBV7-2 and TRBJ2-7; unclear D gene. V lost 6 bases and J 0 bases, leaving 9 bases between the germline ends. Germline CDR1 reads SGHTA; CDR2 reads FQGNSA. The CDR3 consists of 13 residues. CDR3 coding DNA: TGTGCCAGCAGTGTCCGGGTCTCCTACGAGCAGTACTTC. Protein sequence: CASSVRVSYEQYF.

The chain is built from TRBV10-3 and TRBJ1-1, with a possible D match to TRBD1 (5 bases). The CDR3 runs 21 residues. Trimming removed 0 bases at V and 3 bases at J, with 29 bases between. Germline assignment: CDR1 ENHRY and CDR2 SYGVKD. The CDR3 coding sequence is TGTGCCATCAGTGAGTCCGTGGGAGTCGGAAGCGGGCAGGGAAGCTACACTGAAGCTTTCTTT. Translation: CAISESVGVGSGQGSYTEAFF.

This chain joins TRBV29-1 and TRBJ2-2; 7 bases align to TRBD1. The CDR3 is 14 residues long. CDR1 is SQVTM and CDR2 is ANQGSEA in the germline V gene. Losses at the gene ends were 6 bases for V and 2 bases for J; bases not matched to a gene: 6. The CDR3 sequence: CSVPGQTNTGELFF. The DNA for the CDR3 is TGCAGCGTCCCGGGACAGACAAACACCGGGGAGCTGTTTTTT.

V is TRBV7-6 and J is TRBJ2-1; 13 bases agree with TRBD2. Trimming at V came to 5 bases and at J to 9 bases, leaving 7 bases not matched to a gene. Per the germline V gene, CDR1 is SGHVS and CDR2 is FNYEAQ. The CDR3 consists of 15 residues. CDR3 DNA: TGTGCCAGCAGCAGAGGGACTAGCGGGAATCGTGAGCAGTTCTTC. Translation gives CASSRGTSGNREQFF.

J is TRBJ1-1 and V is TRBV6-5; D remains ambiguous. Trimming pared 0 bases from V and 2 bases from J, leaving 7 bases between. CDR1 and CDR2 (germline): MNHEY, SVGAGI. The CDR3 loop spans 14 amino acids. The CDR3 loop is CASSYSRVNTEAFF. The DNA of the CDR3 is TGTGCCAGCAGTTACTCGCGAGTAAACACTGAAGCTTTCTTT.

This clone was observed a handful of times. Other nucleotide sequences from this sample produce the same CDR3. The chain employs TRBV5-1 and TRBJ1-1; D is unclear. CDR3 length equals 14 residues. Trimming shortened V by 0 bases and J by 2 bases, and 8 bases separated the two germline ends. The germline CDR1 and CDR2 sequences are SGHRS and YFSETQ. The CDR3 DNA reads as TGCGCCAGCAGCTTGGGACTGGAAAACACTGAAGCTTTCTTT. As protein: CASSLGLENTEAFF.

The chain has TRBV18 and TRBJ1-1; D is undetermined. This CDR3 comprises 15 residues. V lost 8 bases, J lost 0 bases, and 16 bases lay in between. Per germline, CDR1 KGHSH and CDR2 LQKENI. Here the CDR3 DNA reads TGTGCCAGCGAAGGTCAGGATAACATGAACACTGAAGCTTTCTTT. This codes for CASEGQDNMNTEAFF.

V and J are TRBV7-2 and TRBJ2-3; D might be TRBD2 (6 bases). Trimming removed 6 bases at V and 2 bases at J, with 12 bases between. Germline V gene sequence: CDR1 SGHTA, CDR2 FQGNSA. The CDR3 length is 14 residues. The chain's CDR3 is CASSRRALTDTQYF. CDR3 in DNA: TGTGCCAGCAGTAGGAGGGCCCTCACAGATACGCAGTATTTT.

This rearrangement joins TRBV7-8 to TRBJ1-6; 8 bases match TRBD1. The CDR3 consists of 14 residues. Trimming cost V 3 bases and J 10 bases; bases outside gene matches: 5. From germline, CDR1 is SGHVS and CDR2 FQNEAQ. The CDR3 region has the DNA TGTGCCAGCAGCTTGACAGGGGTAGACTCACCCCTCCACTTT. Its protein product is CASSLTGVDSPLHF.

This clone has only a few counts. The chain is built from TRBV7-2 and TRBJ1-1, with D perhaps matching TRBD1 (6 bases). The V end lost 8 bases, the J end lost 2 bases, and 12 bases lay between the germline ends. The CDR3 totals 13 residues. CDR1 is SGHTA, CDR2 FQGNSA, per germline. Written as DNA, the CDR3 is TGTGCCAGCCGGGGGGGCCCAAACACTGAAGCTTTCTTT. This encodes CASRGGPNTEAFF.

A single count supports this clone. The chain couples TRBV19 to TRBJ1-6, with D unresolved. Germline V CDR1 and CDR2: LNHDA, SQIVND (reference sequence). Trimming removed 8 bases at V and 7 bases at J, with 15 bases between. The CDR3 contains 14 residues. The CDR3 region is CASRSGPVNSPLHF. Written as DNA, the CDR3 is TGTGCCAGTCGGAGCGGACCGGTGAATTCACCCCTCCACTTT.

The chain uses TRBV5-6 and TRBJ1-3; no reliable D call. CDR3 size: 14 residues. Trimming took 3 bases from V and 4 from J, leaving 11 bases between them. CDR1 SGHDT and CDR2 YYEEEE come from the germline V gene. DNA for the CDR3: TGTGCCAGCAGCTCCTGGGCACCGGGAAACACCATATATTTT. Encoded protein: CASSSWAPGNTIYF.

V and J are TRBV7-8 and TRBJ1-1; D possibly corresponds to TRBD1 (5 bases). The germline CDR1 and CDR2 sequences are SGHVS and FQNEAQ. The CDR3 has 14 residues. V lost 11 bases and J 4 bases, leaving 20 bases between the germline ends. The CDR3 DNA sequence: TGTGCCGGCGGATCGACAGTTTTCAGCACTGAAGCTTTCTTT. Translation: CAGGSTVFSTEAFF.

The chain couples TRBV11-2 to TRBJ1-1; D remains ambiguous. Trimming removed 7 bases from V and 2 bases from J, with 20 bases in between. CDR1 is SGHAT, CDR2 FQNNGV, per germline. CDR3 length: 16 amino acids. The CDR3 is CASTLAVYVANTEAFF. As DNA, the CDR3 is TGTGCCAGCACCCTCGCCGTGTACGTGGCAAACACTGAAGCTTTCTTT. The full variable domain, in which reference TRBV11-2 and TRBJ1-1 provide the parts outside the CDR3, is EAGVAQSPRYKIIEKRQSVAFWCNPISGHATLYWYQQILGQGPKLLIQFQNNGVVDDSQLPKDRFSAERLKGVDSTLKIQPAKLEDSAVYLCASTLAVYVANTEAFFGQGTRLTVV.

The CDR3 DNA is TGTGCCAGCAGTTTAGCAGGGTCCGATGAAAAACTGTTTTTT. Its translation: CASSLAGSDEKLFF. The V gene is TRBV28, the J gene TRBJ1-4, with a weak D call TRBD1 (5 bases). Trimming stripped 2 bases from V and 6 bases from J, with 10 bases between. The CDR3 runs 14 residues. CDR1 and CDR2 (germline): MDHEN, SYDVKM. Full variable domain (outside the CDR3, taken from reference TRBV28 and TRBJ1-4): DVKVTQSSRYLVKRTGEKVFLECVQDMDHENMFWYRQDPGLGLRLIYFSYDVKMKEKGDIPEGYSVSREKKERFSLILESASTNQTSMYLCASSLAGSDEKLFFGSGTQLSVL.

This clone has more than one count but fewer than ten. V usage is TRBV19 and J usage is TRBJ1-5, with 9 bases aligning to TRBD1. J gave up 8 bases and V 7 bases, and 9 bases lay outside the gene matches. Germline V gene lookup returns CDR1 LNHDA and CDR2 SQIVND (reference sequence). This CDR3 contains 14 residues. The CDR3 nucleotides are TGTGCCAGTAATGAGGGGACAGGGTTGAAGCCCCAGCATTTT. Translated: CASNEGTGLKPQHF.

The rearrangement joins TRBV27 to TRBJ2-1, with 12 bases aligning to TRBD2. The V and J ends lost 8 bases and 6 bases, in that order; junction bases with no gene match: 8. Germline assignment: CDR1 MNHEY and CDR2 SMNVEV (reference sequence). The CDR3 has 15 residues. CDR3 protein: CASRILAGGANEQFF. CDR3 bases: TGTGCCAGCCGAATACTAGCGGGGGGAGCCAATGAGCAGTTCTTC.

The chain employs TRBV7-2 and TRBJ2-1; 10 bases map to TRBD2. Trimming removed 1 base from V and 7 bases from J; junction bases left unmatched: 7. The CDR3 totals 16 residues. Germline V gene data show CDR1 as SGHTA and CDR2 as FQGNSA. CDR3 sequence (DNA): TGTGCCAGCAGCTTAGTTCCTAGCGGGAGAAGGAATGAGCAGTTCTTC. This codes for CASSLVPSGRRNEQFF. The whole variable domain, remainder taken from reference TRBV7-2 and TRBJ2-1, is GAGVSQSPSNKVTEKGKDVELRCDPISGHTALYWYRQSLGQGLEFLIYFQGNSAPDKSGLPSDRFSAERTGGSVSTLTIQRTQQEDSAVYLCASSLVPSGRRNEQFFGPGTRLTVL.

The J gene is TRBJ1-2, the V gene TRBV10-3; 8 bases align to TRBD1. Germline V lookup: CDR1 ENHRY, CDR2 SYGVKD. The CDR3 is 13 residues long. V lost 10 bases and J lost 2; bases outside the gene matches: 6. The CDR3 protein is CATTTGANYGYTF. As DNA, the CDR3 is TGTGCCACCACGACAGGGGCGAACTATGGCTACACCTTC.

This clone was seen a single time. The chain carries TRBV9 and TRBJ2-2, with 11 bases that match TRBD2. CDR3 length: 17 residues. CDR1 SGDLS and CDR2 YYNGEE come from the germline V gene. V shed 3 bases and J 4 bases; nucleotides not matched to a gene: 8. CDR3 nucleotide sequence: TGTGCCAGCAGCGCCCGTACTAGCGGGGGACTCACCGGGGAGCTGTTTTTT. Amino acid sequence: CASSARTSGGLTGELFF.